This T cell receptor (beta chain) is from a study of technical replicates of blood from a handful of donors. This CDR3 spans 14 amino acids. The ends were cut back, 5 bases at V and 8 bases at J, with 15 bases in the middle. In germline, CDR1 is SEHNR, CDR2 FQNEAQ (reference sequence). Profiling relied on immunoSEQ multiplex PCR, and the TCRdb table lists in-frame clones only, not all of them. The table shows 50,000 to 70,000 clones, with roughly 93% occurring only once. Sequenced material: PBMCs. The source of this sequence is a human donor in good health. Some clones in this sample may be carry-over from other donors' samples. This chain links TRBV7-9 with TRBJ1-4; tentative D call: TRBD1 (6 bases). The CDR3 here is CASSPGQRWEKLFF. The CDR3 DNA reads TGTGCCAGCAGCCCTGGACAGAGGTGGGAAAAACTGTTTTTT. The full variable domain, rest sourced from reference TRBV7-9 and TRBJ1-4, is DTGVSQNPRHKITKRGQNVTFRCDPISEHNRLYWYRQTLGQGPEFLTYFQNEAQLEKSRLLSDRFSAERPKGSFSTLEIQRTEQGDSAMYLCASSPGQRWEKLFFGSGTQLSVL.